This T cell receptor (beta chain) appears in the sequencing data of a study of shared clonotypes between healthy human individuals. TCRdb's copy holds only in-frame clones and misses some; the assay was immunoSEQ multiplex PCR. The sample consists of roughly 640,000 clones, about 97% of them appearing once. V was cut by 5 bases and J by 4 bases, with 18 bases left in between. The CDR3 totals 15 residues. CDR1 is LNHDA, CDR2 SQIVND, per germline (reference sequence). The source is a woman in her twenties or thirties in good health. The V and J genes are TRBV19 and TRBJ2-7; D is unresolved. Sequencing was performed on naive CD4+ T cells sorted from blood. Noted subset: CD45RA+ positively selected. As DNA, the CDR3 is TGTGCCAGTAGTTCTGGCTCGTCCTTCGGGTACGAGCAGTACTTC. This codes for CASSSGSSFGYEQYF. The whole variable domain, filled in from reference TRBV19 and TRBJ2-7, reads DGGITQSPKYLFRKEGQNVTLSCEQNLNHDAMYWYRQDPGQGLRLIYYSQIVNDFQKGDIAEGYSVSREKKESFPLTVTSAQKNPTAFYLCASSSGSSFGYEQYFGPGTRLTVT.